The source of this TCR beta chain is a study of PD-1 blockade in mismatch repair-deficient tumors. Overall study results and limits: Rapid post-treatment expansion, then contraction, generally preceding radiologic response, marked tumor-resident clones.

The germline CDR1 and CDR2 sequences are SGDLS and YYNGEE. This CDR3 comprises 12 residues. Trimming cost V 3 bases and J 8 bases, with 9 bases left between them. Sample time point: approximately eleven-day in vitro stimulation with candidate neoantigen peptide 3. TCRs were sequenced from a few patients responding to pembrolizumab. Each of roughly 7 ELISpot-reactive candidate peptides was used for roughly 11-day stimulation. An identically run culture lacking peptide was the fold-change baseline. Produced via immunoSEQ multiplex PCR; TCRdb's table is partial and in-frame only. Found here are fewer than 13,000 clones, over 80% of them singletons; the top ten hold roughly a tenth. Concerning this clone itself: The antigen is unknown.

The source was cells cultured in vitro, collected from a patient treated with pembrolizumab. This sequence was found in an adult with mismatch repair-deficient cancer. The chain couples TRBV9 to TRBJ2-1, with D maybe TRBD2 (6 bases). Here the CDR3 reads CASSGVADEQFF. CDR3 DNA sequence: TGTGCCAGCAGCGGCGTAGCGGATGAGCAGTTCTTC.